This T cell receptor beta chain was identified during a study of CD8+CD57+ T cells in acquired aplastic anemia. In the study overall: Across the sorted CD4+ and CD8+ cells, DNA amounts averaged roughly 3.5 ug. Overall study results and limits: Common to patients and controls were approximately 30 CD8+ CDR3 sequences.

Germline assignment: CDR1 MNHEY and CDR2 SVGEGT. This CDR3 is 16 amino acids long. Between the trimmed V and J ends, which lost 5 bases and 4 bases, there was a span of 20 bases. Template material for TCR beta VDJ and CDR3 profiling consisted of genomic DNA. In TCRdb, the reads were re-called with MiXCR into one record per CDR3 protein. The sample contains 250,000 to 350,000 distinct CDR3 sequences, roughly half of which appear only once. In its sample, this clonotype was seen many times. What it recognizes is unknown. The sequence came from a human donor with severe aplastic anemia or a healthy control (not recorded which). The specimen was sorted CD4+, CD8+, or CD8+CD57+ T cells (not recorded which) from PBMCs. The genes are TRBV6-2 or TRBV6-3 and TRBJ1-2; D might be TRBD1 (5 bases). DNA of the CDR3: TGTGCCAGCAGTCGCGACCCGGGACCCGACATCTATGGCTACACCTTC. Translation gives CASSRDPGPDIYGYTF.